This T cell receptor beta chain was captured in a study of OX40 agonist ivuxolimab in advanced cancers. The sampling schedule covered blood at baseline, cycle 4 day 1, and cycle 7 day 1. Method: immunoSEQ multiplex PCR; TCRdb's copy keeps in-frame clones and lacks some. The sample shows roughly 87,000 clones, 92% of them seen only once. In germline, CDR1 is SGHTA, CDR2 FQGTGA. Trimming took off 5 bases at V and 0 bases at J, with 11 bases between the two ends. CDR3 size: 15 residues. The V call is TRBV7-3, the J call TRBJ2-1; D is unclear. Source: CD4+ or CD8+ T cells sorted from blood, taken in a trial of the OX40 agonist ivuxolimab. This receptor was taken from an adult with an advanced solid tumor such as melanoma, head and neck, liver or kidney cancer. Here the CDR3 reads CASSPRLSSYNEQFF. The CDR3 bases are TGTGCCAGCAGCCCCCGGCTGAGCTCCTACAATGAGCAGTTCTTC.